The source of this TCR beta chain is a study of blood T cell repertoires in COVID-19. Across the whole study: COVID-19 samples from acute and convalescent phases originated in the United States, Italy and Spain. T cells, B-cell-depleted T cells, or PBMCs supplied cDNA or gDNA.

The germline V gene encodes CDR1 LNHDA and CDR2 SQIVND (reference sequence). V lost 1 base and J lost 10; bases outside the gene matches: 10. The CDR3 has 16 amino acids. Sequenced by immunoSEQ multiplex PCR; TCRdb stores in-frame clones only, minus some. The data hold nearly 110,000 clones, with about 89% observed a single time. The origin of this receptor is a woman aged 25 to 39 with acute or convalescent COVID-19. The source material was peripheral blood. J is TRBJ1-6 and V is TRBV19; 7 bases line up with TRBD1. The CDR3 loop reads CASSIAREGAKSPLHF. CDR3 in DNA: TGTGCCAGTAGTATAGCGAGAGAGGGGGCTAAATCACCCCTCCACTTT.